This T cell receptor (beta chain) was sequenced for a study of molecular identifiers for immune sequencing clone quantification (dated by TCRdb to the late 2010s). Study-wide context: In a replicate experiment, RNA from roughly 21,000 or 96,000 naive CD8 T cells was split into five aliquots, four of which were sequenced. CD8 T cells were used in a methods study to benchmark molecular-identifier clustering-based TCR repertoire sequencing (MIDCIRS) and TCR RNA copy counting. What the study reported, not specific to this receptor: When barcode sub-clustering was not used, chimeric consensus sequences inflated TCR diversity, with chimeras reaching as high as 47%. A single cell's worth of spiked-in Jurkat TCR RNA was reported detectable even among under 1.3 million naive CD8 T cells. Modeling gave about three recovered TCR RNA copies per cell versus 8 to 10 by digital PCR, implying around 31% capture efficiency. In CMV-specific effector cells, clones with more than 20 RNA copies accounted for over 99% of molecules, whereas in naive cells such clones accounted for under 1%. Spiked-in Jurkat TCR RNA (approximately eleven copies' worth), which is not part of the donor repertoire, was contained in the naive libraries. The sizes of highly expanded clones could end up underestimated when identical TCR molecules share a barcode.

Relative to germline, V is missing 4 bases and J is missing 1 base, with 4 bases of the junction outside any gene match. CDR1 and CDR2 are read off the germline V gene as SGHRS and YFSETQ. Counted from cysteine to phenylalanine, this CDR3 has 15 amino acids. The retained sequence is limited to the CDR3, 45 bases, with the frame set at the first base. Libraries were prepared through PCR. The sequencer listed for this sample is Illumina HiSeq 4000. Bulk TCR libraries were prepared as previously described, using TCR primers listed in Table S5. Purification of total RNA was performed with the Qiagen AllPrep DNA/RNA kit. Reads from multiple sequencing runs of the same library were pooled before analysis. In the paper's pipeline: Only reads with exact TCR constant sequence were kept, trimmed to 150 nt, and grouped by their 12-nt molecular barcodes. Reads in each barcode group were sub-clustered using a 15% Levenshtein threshold, and a quality-weighted consensus sequence was built for each RNA molecule. Non-functional sequences were discarded, and so were lower-count sequences lying one edit away from another sequence. On the basis of fitting two negative binomial distributions, barcode sub-clusters with fewer than 20% of the maximum read count were discarded. The raw public reads went through TCRdb reprocessing: fastp at Q25, MiXCR clone calling, in-frame beta chains kept. Rows merge per CDR3 protein into single entries with the most common DNA and genes. What appears here as the V and J calls and clone size reflects TCRdb's work, not the paper's. The table for this sample lists just under 650,000 distinct CDR3 sequences; about 20% of them were counted only once. Together, the top ten hold around 0.86% of the sample.

This clonotype was picked up many times. Its cognate antigen has yet to be identified. No base quality information exists; no much larger clone differs at one position. Libraries of naive CD8 T cells were built from anywhere between roughly 17,000 and 1,000,000 sorted cells, with 10%, 30% or 50% of the purified RNA used. Naive CD8 T cells were FACS-sorted as CD8+CD4-CCR7+CD45RA+ on a BD FACSAria II into RLT Plus buffer. Around 10 TCR copies' worth of Jurkat RNA were spiked into 20,000-1,000,000 naive CD8 T cell samples to test detection sensitivity. Enrichment of CD8 T cells was performed with RosetteSep CD8+ T Cell Enrichment Cocktail and Ficoll-Paque, after which ACK red cell lysis was carried out.

The chain is made from TRBV5-1 and TRBJ2-3; 9 central bases correspond to TRBD1. Sequenced input: naive CD8+ T cells from blood, with Jurkat cell RNA spiked in. The sample's cell subset or site label, in plain terms: FACS-sorted CD8+CD4-CCR7+CD45RA+ naive T cells. The receptor was isolated from a human donor in good health. Some libraries in this study had Jurkat cell RNA spiked in. CDR3 reads: CASSQQGAGTDTQYF. In nucleotide form, the sequence is TGCGCCAGCAGCCAACAGGGGGCGGGCACAGATACGCAGTATTTT.